The 12 T cell receptor beta chains listed next were all sequenced from one sample in a study of identical twins. TCRdb reprocessed the 5' RACE reads via MiXCR and lists one record per CDR3 protein. Of nearly 900,000 distinct CDR3 sequences detected, roughly 12% appear once; the ten largest clones hold roughly 1.6%. These data also featured in a second study, about yellow fever vaccine responses in identical twins.

The sequencing input was PBMCs. These receptors originate from a woman aged 18-29 years in good health.

This clonotype was counted between two and nine times. This chain links TRBV9 with TRBJ2-4; 9 bases match TRBD2. Germline V CDR1 and CDR2: SGDLS, YYNGEE. V trimming: 0 bases; J trimming: 12 bases; junction bases outside the gene matches: 4. The CDR3 runs to 13 residues. In DNA form, the CDR3 reads TGTGCCAGCAGCGTAGGTAGCGGGAGCCCTCAGTACTTC. This gives the protein CASSVGSGSPQYF.

This clonotype was seen a few times. The V call is TRBV6-5, the J call TRBJ2-1; possible D gene TRBD2, 6 bases. The CDR3 covers 17 residues. Germline CDR1 and CDR2: MNHEY and SVGAGI. V lost 0 bases to trimming and J lost 4 bases, with 16 bases between them. CDR3 loop: CASSYSFAGPSYNEQFF. The CDR3 nucleotides are TGTGCCAGCAGTTACTCCTTTGCGGGGCCATCTTACAATGAGCAGTTCTTC.

Ten or more counts support this clonotype. The V and J genes are TRBV27 and TRBJ1-5; D might be TRBD1 (5 bases). The CDR3 is 13 residues long. Germline V gene data show CDR1 as MNHEY and CDR2 as SMNVEV (reference sequence). Trimming removed 6 bases at V and 4 bases at J, with 10 bases between. The CDR3: CASSDSLNQPQHF. CDR3 coding DNA: TGTGCCAGCAGCGACAGCTTAAATCAGCCCCAGCATTTT.

This clonotype was counted a few times. J is TRBJ2-1 and V is TRBV7-2; TRBD2 matches at 12 bases. The CDR3 is 15 amino acids. CDR1 is SGHTA and CDR2 is FQGNSA in the germline V gene. With 4 bases clipped from V and 8 bases from J, the junction kept 6 bases outside the gene matches. The CDR3 spells CASSYLAGGPYEQFF. In DNA form, the CDR3 reads TGTGCCAGCAGCTATCTAGCGGGAGGGCCCTATGAGCAGTTCTTC.

The sample holds many counts of this clonotype. The chain employs TRBV29-1 and TRBJ2-7; 8 nucleotides match TRBD1. The CDR3 has 14 amino acids. V shed 1 base, J shed 9 bases, and the junction held 11 bases outside the gene matches. Looked up from germline, CDR1 is SQVTM and CDR2 is ANQGSEA. CDR3 residues: CSVEGLGQGYGQYF. The DNA for the CDR3 is TGCAGCGTTGAAGGCTTAGGACAGGGCTATGGGCAGTACTTC.

The V and J genes are TRBV28 and TRBJ2-7; no reliable D call. The CDR3 has 14 residues. Between the trimmed V and J ends, which lost 6 bases and 3 bases, there was a span of 15 bases. Germline values: CDR1 MDHEN, CDR2 SYDVKM. CDR3 bases: TGTGCCAGCAGCCCGACATCTTTATTCTACGAGCAGTACTTC. Translating it yields CASSPTSLFYEQYF.

This clonotype has just a few counts. The V call is TRBV20-1, the J call TRBJ1-1, with D perhaps matching TRBD1 (6 bases). There are 13 residues in the CDR3. Trimming took off 2 bases at V and 3 bases at J, with 10 bases between the two ends. CDR1 is DFQATT and CDR2 is SNEGSKA in the germline V gene (reference sequence). The CDR3 region has the DNA TGCAGTGCTAGAAGACAGGAGGACACTGAAGCTTTCTTT. Translation gives CSARRQEDTEAFF.

The sample holds a few counts of this clonotype. The chain couples TRBV3-1 to TRBJ2-1, with 9 bases matching TRBD1. Trimming took 4 bases from V and 7 from J; bases not matched to a gene: 5. CDR1 and CDR2 from the germline V gene are LGHDT and YNNKEL (reference sequence). The CDR3 covers 14 residues. CDR3 protein: CASSRLQGANEQFF. CDR3 coding DNA: TGTGCCAGCAGCCGCTTACAGGGGGCGAATGAGCAGTTCTTC.

This clonotype came up many times. The rearrangement joins TRBV7-9 to TRBJ2-2; 13 nucleotides line up with TRBD2. Trimming removed 4 bases from V and 5 bases from J; junction bases left unmatched: 7. CDR1 is SEHNR and CDR2 is FQNEAQ in the germline V gene (reference sequence). The length of the CDR3 is 17 residues. The CDR3 loop reads CASSSGLAGDGTGELFF. As DNA, the CDR3 is TGTGCCAGCAGCTCAGGACTAGCGGGAGACGGAACCGGGGAGCTGTTTTTT.

This clonotype has ten or more counts. The chain has TRBV7-9 and TRBJ2-5; 10 nucleotides match TRBD2. The CDR3 is 15 residues long. The V gene's germline CDR1 is SEHNR and CDR2 FQNEAQ (reference sequence). J lost 4 bases, V lost 5 bases, and 7 bases had no gene match. DNA of the CDR3: TGTGCCAGCAGCCACCAACTAGCGGGAAGAGAGACCCAGTACTTC. Protein: CASSHQLAGRETQYF.

This clonotype turned up a few times. The chain recombines TRBV19 with TRBJ1-4; no clear D gene. Trimming took 3 bases from V and 14 from J, leaving 10 bases between them. The CDR3 has 11 residues. Looked up from germline, CDR1 is LNHDA and CDR2 is SQIVND (reference sequence). In nucleotides, the CDR3 is TGTGCCAGTAGTATCGCCTCTAGCCTGTTTTTT. As protein: CASSIASSLFF.

In its sample, this clonotype was seen many times. The chain uses TRBV5-1 and TRBJ2-3, with TRBD1 matching 7 bases. The CDR3 has 14 residues. Germline lookup yields CDR1 SGHRS and CDR2 YFSETQ. J lost 3 bases, V lost 4 bases, and 5 bases had no gene match. CDR3 region: CASSPGQSTDTQYF. CDR3 DNA sequence: TGCGCCAGCAGCCCGGGACAGTCAACAGATACGCAGTATTTT. The variable domain in full, completed from reference TRBV5-1 and TRBJ2-3, reads KAGVTQTPRYLIKTRGQQVTLSCSPISGHRSVSWYQQTPGQGLQFLFEYFSETQRNKGNFPGRFSGRQFSNSRSEMNVSTLELGDSALYLCASSPGQSTDTQYFGPGTRLTVL.